The source of this T cell receptor (beta chain) is a study of blood T cell repertoires in COVID-19. Turning to the study itself: Samples of COVID-19 (acute and convalescent) were obtained from the United States, Italy and Spain.

Germline V gene lookup returns CDR1 SQVTM and CDR2 ANQGSEA. This CDR3 contains 12 residues. Trimming cost V 6 bases and J 5 bases, with 13 bases left between them. Original data processing: Cell counts per sample came from amplifying reference gene primers. The data were produced by immunoSEQ multiplex PCR, yet TCRdb's version contains in-frame clones alone and is incomplete. V, J and clone size were drawn from that table, and D and trimming were deduced from the DNA. The sample carries roughly 190,000 clones, about 83% recorded once. This chain uses TRBV29-1 with TRBJ1-2; TRBD1 is a possible D gene (5 bases). The source of this sequence is a man aged 18 to 30 with active or convalescent COVID-19. Sequencing was done on a sample of peripheral blood. The CDR3 region has the DNA TGCAGCGTGGCGGGGCAAAAGTATGGCTACACCTTC. Protein sequence: CSVAGQKYGYTF.